Listed below are T cell receptor beta chains from one sample, sequenced in a study of blood T cell repertoires in COVID-19. Method: immunoSEQ multiplex PCR; TCRdb's copy keeps in-frame clones and lacks some. The repertoire holds roughly 220,000 clones, with around 81% as singletons. The specimen sequenced was peripheral blood. All receptors derive from a woman aged 80 or older with COVID-19, enrolled during active disease. Both conserved end residues are part of each CDR3. The D gene is left open where the match is weak. Only some rows state a clone size, as once, few, many or a class for expanded clones.

J	D	size	V	CDR3	DNA
TRBJ2-7	TRBD2	NA	TRBV2	CASSRAAGVAYEQYF	TGTGCCAGCAGTCGGGCAGCGGGGGTGGCCTACGAGCAGTACTTC
TRBJ2-1	TRBD2	NA	TRBV7-9	CASSLGTSGSNEQFF	TGTGCCAGCAGCTTAGGGACTAGCGGGAGTAATGAGCAGTTCTTC
TRBJ2-3	NA	NA	TRBV9	CASSPRLATDTQYF	TGTGCCAGCAGCCCTCGGTTAGCCACAGATACGCAGTATTTT
TRBJ2-1	NA	NA	TRBV20-1	CSARSYNEQFF	TGCAGTGCCCGTTCCTACAATGAGCAGTTCTTC
TRBJ2-1	TRBD2	NA	TRBV7-3	CASSLAAGGNEQFF	TGTGCCAGCAGCTTAGCCGCGGGAGGGAATGAGCAGTTCTTC
TRBJ1-1	TRBD1	NA	TRBV19	CASSIAYRGGEAFF	TGTGCCAGTAGTATAGCCTACAGGGGTGGTGAAGCTTTCTTT
TRBJ2-7	TRBD2	NA	TRBV5-4	CASSSRGGHYEQYF	TGTGCCAGCAGCTCACGGGGGGGCCACTACGAGCAGTACTTC
TRBJ1-5	NA	NA	TRBV15	CATSSQTQAPRQPQHF	TGTGCCACCAGCAGTCAGACCCAGGCGCCCAGGCAGCCCCAGCATTTT
TRBJ2-1	NA	NA	TRBV5-4	CASSLDSSGEQFF	TGTGCCAGCAGCTTGGATAGTAGCGGTGAGCAGTTCTTC
TRBJ1-6	NA	NA	TRBV15	CATSRPAGPAGRPPLHF	TGTGCCACCAGCAGACCCGCGGGGCCCGCGGGGAGACCACCCCTCCACTTT
TRBJ1-1	TRBD1	few	TRBV7-6	CASSLALTGGNTEAFF	TGTGCCAGCAGCTTAGCGTTAACAGGGGGTAACACTGAAGCTTTCTTT
TRBJ1-5	TRBD1	once	TRBV7-9	CASSAGTGNQPQHF	TGTGCCAGCAGCGCTGGGACAGGCAATCAGCCCCAGCATTTT
TRBJ2-7	TRBD1	NA	TRBV25-1	CASRGDRGQREQYF	TGTGCCAGCAGAGGAGACAGGGGGCAACGCGAGCAGTACTTC
TRBJ1-4	TRBD1	NA	TRBV3-1/TRBV3-2	CASSLDRRQGEKLFF	TGTGCCAGCAGCCTGGACAGGCGTCAGGGTGAAAAACTGTTTTTT
TRBJ1-5	TRBD1	NA	TRBV24-1	CAPLTGPRTGPQHF	TGTGCCCCCCTTACAGGGCCCCGGACAGGGCCCCAGCATTTT
TRBJ2-1	TRBD2	NA	TRBV11-2	CASSLAGGPYNEQFF	TGTGCCAGCAGCTTAGCGGGGGGGCCCTACAATGAGCAGTTCTTC